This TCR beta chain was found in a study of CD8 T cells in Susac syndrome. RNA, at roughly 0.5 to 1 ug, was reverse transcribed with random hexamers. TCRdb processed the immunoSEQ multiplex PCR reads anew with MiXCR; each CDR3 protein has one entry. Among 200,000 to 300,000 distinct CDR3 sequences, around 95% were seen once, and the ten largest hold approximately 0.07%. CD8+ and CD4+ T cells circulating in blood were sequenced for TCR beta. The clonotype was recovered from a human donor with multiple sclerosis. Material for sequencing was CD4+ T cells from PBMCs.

CDR3 DNA sequence: TGTGCCAGCAGCTTCGACAGTATATTGAATTCACCCCTCCACTTT. Residues: CASSFDSILNSPLHF. This chain links TRBV9 with TRBJ1-6; D might be TRBD1 (5 bases). The germline gives CDR1 SGDLS, CDR2 YYNGEE. The ends were cut back, 4 bases at V and 7 bases at J, with 15 bases in the middle. CDR3 length equals 15 residues.